These 23 T cell receptor beta chains came from one sample sequenced in a study of graft-versus-host responses after intestinal transplantation. Their antigens are not known. This table comes from immunoSEQ multiplex PCR, and its TCRdb copy is limited to in-frame clones, with some not included. The table lists about 120,000 clones, around 93% of them singletons, with over 0.1% in the top ten. Sequenced material: unstimulated CD4+ T cells sorted from spleen or lymph node cells, taken before intestinal transplant. Source of these receptors: a human donor who received an intestinal transplant.

This rearrangement joins TRBV7-2 to TRBJ2-1; tentative D call: TRBD2 (5 bases). V was pared by 3 bases and J by 3 bases, with 12 bases between. Germline V gives CDR1 SGHTA, CDR2 FQGNSA. The CDR3 runs 15 residues. As DNA, the CDR3 is TGTGCCAGCAGCTTTGTGGGAGCAAGCTACAATGAGCAGTTCTTC. Translating it yields CASSFVGASYNEQFF.

This CDR3 is CSARLRETLTF. CDR3 coding DNA: TGCAGTGCTAGGTTGCGAGAAACGCTGACTTTC. The rearrangement links TRBV20-1 to TRBJ2-6; D call uncertain. The CDR3 runs 11 residues. V was cut by 3 bases and J by 16 bases, with 13 bases left in between. The germline CDR1 and CDR2 sequences are DFQATT and SNEGSKA (reference sequence).

The CDR3 region has the DNA TGTGCCAGCAGTGCCTACGCCTACGAGCAGTACTTC. Its translation: CASSAYAYEQYF. The J gene is TRBJ2-7, the V gene TRBV28; D is ambiguous. V was shortened by 5 bases and J by 2 bases, with 7 bases between the two germline ends. CDR1 is MDHEN and CDR2 is SYDVKM in the germline V gene. The length of the CDR3 is 12 residues.

The chain couples TRBV30 to TRBJ2-7; 7 bases agree with TRBD1. Trimming cost V 1 base and J 2 bases; bases outside gene matches: 14. There are 17 residues in the CDR3. From germline, CDR1 is GTSNPN and CDR2 SVGIG (reference sequence). The CDR3 loop reads CAWSGDRGTVSAYEQYF. The DNA for the CDR3 is TGTGCCTGGAGTGGGGACAGAGGGACAGTGTCAGCCTACGAGCAGTACTTC.

The J gene is TRBJ1-4, the V gene TRBV30; D is uncertain. CDR3 size: 15 residues. Trimming took off 0 bases at V and 3 bases at J, with 11 bases between the two ends. Per the germline V gene, CDR1 is GTSNPN and CDR2 is SVGIG (reference sequence). CDR3 in DNA: TGTGCCTGGAGTGTAGTGGGAACGGCTAATGAAAAACTGTTTTTT. Its translation is CAWSVVGTANEKLFF.

The gene calls are TRBV11-2 and TRBJ1-6; D gene uncertain. The CDR3 runs 15 residues. Trimming shortened V by 3 bases and J by 7 bases, and 13 bases separated the two germline ends. Germline-derived CDR1 and CDR2 are SGHAT and FQNNGV. The CDR3 region has the DNA TGTGCCAGCAGCTTTTGGAGACCGAGCAATTCACCCCTCCACTTT. It translates to CASSFWRPSNSPLHF.

This clone has a single count. Here the CDR3 reads CAIRSAGALGYTF. CDR3 coding DNA: TGTGCCATCAGATCCGCAGGGGCGCTTGGCTACACCTTC. V gene TRBV10-3 combines with J gene TRBJ1-2, with D tentatively TRBD1 (6 bases). This CDR3 has 13 residues. Trimming stripped 6 bases from V and 7 bases from J, with 15 bases between. The germline gives CDR1 ENHRY, CDR2 SYGVKD.

The rearrangement joins TRBV5-6 to TRBJ2-1; D gene unclear. The CDR3 loop spans 14 amino acids. Germline loops: CDR1 SGHDT, CDR2 YYEEEE. Deletions cut 3 bases from V and 6 bases from J, with 13 bases between. The DNA for the CDR3 is TGTGCCAGCAGCTCCCTGGGAAGCCCCAATGAGCAGTTCTTC. It yields the protein CASSSLGSPNEQFF.

This chain links TRBV10-2 with TRBJ1-5; 7 bases fit TRBD1. The CDR3 extends over 14 amino acids. From germline, CDR1 is WSHSY and CDR2 SAAADI. With 6 bases clipped from V and 1 base from J, the junction kept 3 bases outside the gene matches. The CDR3 reads CASSRGGSNQPQHF. The CDR3 DNA is TGCGCCAGCAGCAGGGGGGGGAGCAATCAGCCCCAGCATTTT.

This rearrangement joins TRBV14 to TRBJ1-5; the D gene is possibly TRBD1 (6 bases). CDR1 and CDR2 (germline): SGHDN, FVKESK. This CDR3 contains 16 residues. Deletions cut 4 bases from V and 0 bases from J, with 13 bases between. This CDR3 reads CASSRLTGNSNQPQHF. As DNA, the CDR3 is TGTGCCAGCAGCCGACTGACAGGAAATAGCAATCAGCCCCAGCATTTT.

This chain joins TRBV15 and TRBJ2-5, with a possible D match to TRBD2 (7 bases). This CDR3 has 17 residues. V lost 5 bases to trimming and J lost 5 bases, with 24 bases between them. Looked up from germline, CDR1 is LNHNV and CDR2 is YYDKDF (reference sequence). CDR3 sequence (DNA): TGTGCCACCAGCTCTACCCCGGGCGGGGGCGCGGGGGAGACCCAGTACTTC. Translated, it gives CATSSTPGGGAGETQYF.

This chain links TRBV7-9 with TRBJ2-7, with TRBD1 identical over 7 bases. This CDR3 contains 12 residues. Germline V CDR1 and CDR2: SEHNR, FQNEAQ (reference sequence). V was pared by 4 bases and J by 4 bases, with 1 base of the junction left unmatched. The CDR3 DNA is TGTGCCAGCAGCTCGGACAGGTACGAGCAGTACTTC. It specifies CASSSDRYEQYF.

The chain employs TRBV11-3 and TRBJ2-1; the D gene could be TRBD1 or TRBD2 (6 bases each). Germline CDR1 reads SGHNT; CDR2 reads YENEEA. Trimming left V 1 base short and J 7 bases short, with 14 bases between. The CDR3 runs to 15 residues. The DNA of the CDR3 is TGTGCCAGCAGCTTAGTGTCGGGGGCGGGGAATGAGCAGTTCTTC. This gives the protein CASSLVSGAGNEQFF.

The V gene is TRBV6-4, the J gene TRBJ2-2; possible D gene TRBD2, 6 bases. Looked up from germline, CDR1 is MRHNA and CDR2 is SNTAGT. The CDR3 totals 17 residues. The germline V and J ends were trimmed by 4 bases and 0 bases, with 15 bases remaining between them. The CDR3 DNA sequence: TGTGCCAGCAGTGCTTCTATCGGGACTCCGAACACCGGGGAGCTGTTTTTT. This encodes CASSASIGTPNTGELFF.

This clone was counted a few times. The chain recombines TRBV6-1 with TRBJ2-7; 7 positions match TRBD1. This CDR3 has 15 residues. The germline CDR1 and CDR2 sequences are MNHNS and SASEGT. With V trimmed by 0 bases and J by 3 bases, 5 bases remained unmatched. This CDR3 is CASSEARTGGYEQYF. The DNA of the CDR3 is TGTGCCAGCAGTGAAGCTAGGACAGGTGGCTACGAGCAGTACTTC.

The gene calls are TRBV6-5 and TRBJ2-5, with 10 bases fitting TRBD2. J was trimmed by 4 bases and V by 9 bases; bases with no gene match: 11. The length of the CDR3 is 15 residues. Germline CDR1 MNHEY, CDR2 SVGAGI. CDR3 residues: CASSGRASGRETQYF. The CDR3 DNA sequence: TGTGCCAGTAGTGGAAGGGCTAGCGGGAGAGAGACCCAGTACTTC.

Only one count was recorded for this clone. The chain recombines TRBV7-9 with TRBJ2-3; 8 bases line up with TRBD2. V lost 5 bases to trimming and J lost 2 bases; unmatched junction nucleotides: 9. From germline, CDR1 is SEHNR and CDR2 FQNEAQ (reference sequence). The CDR3 extends over 16 amino acids. CDR3 nucleotide sequence: TGTGCCAGCAGCCGTAGACTAGCGAGGGTCACAGATACGCAGTATTTT. Protein sequence: CASSRRLARVTDTQYF.

CDR3 in DNA: TGTGCCAGCAGTGAGTACACCGGGACAGGGCTGTACAATGAGCAGTTCTTC. Protein product: CASSEYTGTGLYNEQFF. The rearrangement uses TRBV6-1 and TRBJ2-1; the match to TRBD1 covers 9 bases. The J segment lost 4 bases and the V segment lost 3 bases, leaving 10 bases of the junction unmatched. CDR3 length: 17 residues. Germline V gene data show CDR1 as MNHNS and CDR2 as SASEGT.

The chain is built from TRBV11-2 and TRBJ2-3; 13 bases map to TRBD2. Per germline, CDR1 SGHAT and CDR2 FQNNGV. The trim removed 7 bases at V and 1 base at J, leaving 5 bases unmatched. The CDR3 sequence is 16 residues long. The CDR3 DNA is TGTGCCAGCAAACCCGGACTAGCGGGAGGCACAGATACGCAGTATTTT. This sequence encodes CASKPGLAGGTDTQYF.

The chain couples TRBV30 to TRBJ1-1, with a tentative D call TRBD1 (6 bases). The V end was cut by 1 base, the J end by 0 bases, with 15 bases between. The germline V gene has CDR1 GTSNPN and CDR2 SVGIG (reference sequence). CDR3 size: 16 residues. This CDR3 reads CAWSEGRGVMNTEAFF. The DNA of the CDR3 is TGTGCCTGGAGTGAGGGCAGGGGCGTCATGAACACTGAAGCTTTCTTT. The whole variable domain, remainder taken from reference TRBV30 and TRBJ1-1, is SQTIHQWPATLVQPVGSPLSLECTVEGTSNPNLYWYRQAAGRGLQLLFYSVGIGQISSEVPQNLSASRPQDRQFILSSKKLLLSDSGFYLCAWSEGRGVMNTEAFFGQGTRLTVV.

The chain links TRBV5-1 to TRBJ2-3, with 8 bases matching TRBD1. There are 15 residues in the CDR3. Unmatched junction bases numbered 10, after V lost 7 bases and J lost 3 bases. Germline V gene lookup returns CDR1 SGHRS and CDR2 YFSETQ. CDR3 nucleotides: TGCGCCAGCCGGAAGACAGGGGAGAGTACAGATACGCAGTATTTT. The encoded protein is CASRKTGESTDTQYF.

This clone was seen a single time. This chain connects TRBV20-1 to TRBJ2-7; 7 bases match TRBD2. CDR1 is DFQATT, CDR2 SNEGSKA, per germline (reference sequence). This CDR3 is built from 11 residues. The ends lost 5 bases at V and 6 bases at J; junction bases unmatched: 4. CDR3 nucleotides: TGCAGTGCTCGACTAGCTTCCGAGCAGTACTTC. Amino acids: CSARLASEQYF.

This clone is a singleton in its sample. The chain combines TRBV28 with TRBJ2-7; D is ambiguous. Trimming pared 6 bases from V and 6 bases from J, leaving 15 bases between. The germline V gene has CDR1 MDHEN and CDR2 SYDVKM. The CDR3 totals 13 residues. The CDR3 region is CASRPPVGREQYF. CDR3 bases: TGTGCCAGCAGGCCCCCCGTAGGGCGCGAGCAGTACTTC. Variable domain in full (rest from reference TRBV28 and TRBJ2-7): DVKVTQSSRYLVKRTGEKVFLECVQDMDHENMFWYRQDPGLGLRLIYFSYDVKMKEKGDIPEGYSVSREKKERFSLILESASTNQTSMYLCASRPPVGREQYFGPGTRLTVT.